This TCR beta chain comes out of a study of T-cell reconstitution after alpha-beta-depleted transplantation in children (dated by TCRdb to about 2016). Looking at the study overall: The study quantitatively tracked T-cell immune reconstitution after TCRalphabeta/CD19-depleted allogeneic hematopoietic cell transplantation in children using TCR repertoire profiling. Study-wide conclusions, independent of this receptor: In some patients, the high TCRbeta diversity seen at day 60 was put down to recipient T cells and intrathymic progenitors that had survived conditioning. Apparently early alphabetaT-cell count recovery about two months after transplant reportedly relied on only several hundred rapidly expanded clones derived from non-depleted graft cells. Over the following months the frequencies of hyperexpanded clones went down, and after one year T-cell counts and TCRbeta diversity were mostly credited to newly produced T cells.

This clonotype has a count of ten or more. What this receptor recognizes is not known. Base-call qualities are not available, and no considerably larger clone is one nucleotide away. The sample's time point label, in plain terms: day 60 (about 2 months) after transplantation. The treatment or condition label on this specimen signifies: allogeneic hematopoietic cell transplantation with graft depleted of TCRalphabeta T cells and CD19 B cells. The transplant recipients were children given TCRalphabeta/CD19-depleted allogeneic hematopoietic cell grafts. Relative to germline, V is missing 5 bases and J is missing 5 bases, with 8 bases of the junction outside any gene match. Its CDR3 holds 15 amino acids, cysteine through phenylalanine. The entry retains the CDR3 DNA only, 45 bases that are in frame from base 1. The germline V gene provides CDR1 SGHTA and CDR2 FQGNSA. Libraries were prepared through PCR. The reads were generated on an Illumina HiSeq 2500. TCR library preparation used molecular barcoding, with unique molecular identifiers applied to normalize quantification of the TCRbeta repertoire. The public sequencing data were trimmed at Q25 with fastp and processed into clonotypes with MiXCR by TCRdb, which kept only in-frame beta chains. Every entry covers one CDR3 protein and lists the most common genes and DNA from its rows. Recorded for this sample are approximately 31,000 distinct CDR3 sequences; 5% to 7.5% of them occurred a single time. The ten largest clones take up 25% to 30% of the sample.

The receptor's source is a child younger than two who had a stem cell transplant for acute myeloid leukemia, so the T cells may come from the graft donor. Specimen: peripheral blood, collected 60 days after TCRalphabeta/CD19-depleted stem cell transplant. The chain joins TRBV7-2 to TRBJ2-5; TRBD2 agrees with 10 junctional bases. The DNA sequence is TGTGCCAGCAGCATTGGACTAGCGGTGCGGGAGACCCAGTACTTC. This translates into CASSIGLAVRETQYF.